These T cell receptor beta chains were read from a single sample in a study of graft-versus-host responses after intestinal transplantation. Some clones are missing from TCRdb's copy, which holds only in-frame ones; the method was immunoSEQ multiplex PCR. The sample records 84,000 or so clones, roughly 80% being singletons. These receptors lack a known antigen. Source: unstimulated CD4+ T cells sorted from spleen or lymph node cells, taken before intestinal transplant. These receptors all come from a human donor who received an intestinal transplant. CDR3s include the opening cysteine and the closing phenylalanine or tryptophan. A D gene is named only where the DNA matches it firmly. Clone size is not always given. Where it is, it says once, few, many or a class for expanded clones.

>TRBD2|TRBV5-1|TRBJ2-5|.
CASSFSGGSQETQYF
TGCGCCAGCAGCTTCAGCGGGGGGTCTCAAGAGACCCAGTACTTC
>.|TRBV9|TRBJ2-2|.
CASSLTSGVTGELFF
TGTGCCAGCAGCTTAACCTCAGGGGTAACCGGGGAGCTGTTTTTT
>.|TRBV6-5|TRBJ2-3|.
CASSYGGLAEYF
TGTGCCAGCAGTTACGGGGGGCTAGCGGAGTATTTT
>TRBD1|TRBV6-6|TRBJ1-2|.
CASSPDRGNWGYTF
TGTGCCAGCAGCCCAGACAGGGGGAATTGGGGCTACACCTTC
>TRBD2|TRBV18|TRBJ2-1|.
CASSASGRARDGEQFF
TGTGCCAGCTCCGCTAGCGGGAGGGCCCGGGACGGTGAGCAGTTCTTC
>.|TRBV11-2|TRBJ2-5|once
CASSRGFQETQYF
TGTGCCAGCAGCCGGGGGTTCCAAGAGACCCAGTACTTC
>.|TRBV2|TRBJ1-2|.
CASSGDTNNYGYTF
TGTGCCAGCAGCGGGGACACCAATAACTATGGCTACACCTTC
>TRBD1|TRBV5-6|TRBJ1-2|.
CASSYDRGLGYGYTF
TGTGCCAGCAGCTATGACAGGGGGCTAGGCTATGGCTACACCTTC
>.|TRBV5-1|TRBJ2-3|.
CASSLLQGFDTQYF
TGCGCCAGCAGCTTGCTGCAGGGATTTGATACGCAGTATTTT
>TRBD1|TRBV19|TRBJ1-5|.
CASSIVGTANQPQHF
TGTGCCAGTAGTATAGTAGGGACAGCCAATCAGCCCCAGCATTTT
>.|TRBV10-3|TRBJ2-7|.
CAIRQGPDYEQYF
TGTGCCATCAGACAGGGACCGGACTACGAGCAGTACTTC
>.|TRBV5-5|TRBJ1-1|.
CASSSYSQAEAFF
TGTGCCAGCAGCTCTTACAGTCAGGCTGAAGCTTTCTTT
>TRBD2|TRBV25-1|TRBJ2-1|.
CASSRLAGASNEQFF
TGTGCCAGCAGTCGACTAGCGGGAGCGAGTAATGAGCAGTTCTTC
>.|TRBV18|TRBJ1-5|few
CASSPDRPDSNQPQHF
TGTGCCAGCTCACCAGACAGGCCGGACAGCAATCAGCCCCAGCATTTT
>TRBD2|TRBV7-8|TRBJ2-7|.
CASRTGLAFGEQYF
TGTGCCAGCAGGACGGGACTAGCCTTTGGCGAGCAGTACTTC
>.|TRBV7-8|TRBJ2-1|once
CASSSGLSTYNEQFF
TGTGCCAGCAGCTCCGGACTTTCAACCTACAATGAGCAGTTCTTC
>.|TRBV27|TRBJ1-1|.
CASSPTTGTMNTEAFF
TGTGCCAGCAGTCCAACGACAGGCACAATGAACACTGAAGCTTTCTTT
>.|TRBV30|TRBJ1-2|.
CAWLRTDLRGYGYTF
TGTGCCTGGTTACGGACGGACCTTAGGGGCTATGGCTACACCTTC
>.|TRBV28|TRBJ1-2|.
CASSLSGQRGYTF
TGTGCCAGCAGTTTATCCGGTCAGAGGGGCTACACCTTC
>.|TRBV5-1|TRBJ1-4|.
CASSLAGGTNEKLFF
TGCGCCAGCAGCTTGGCGGGGGGCACTAATGAAAAACTGTTTTTT
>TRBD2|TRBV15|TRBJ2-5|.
CATSKRGQETQYF
TGTGCCACCAGCAAGCGGGGTCAAGAGACCCAGTACTTC
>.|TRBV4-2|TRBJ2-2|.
CASSQEPRLFFTGELFF
TGTGCCAGCAGCCAAGAGCCGAGACTATTTTTCACCGGGGAGCTGTTTTTT
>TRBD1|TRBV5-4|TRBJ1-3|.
CASSNGQGAFSGNTIYF
TGTGCCAGCAGCAACGGACAGGGGGCCTTTTCTGGAAACACCATATATTTT
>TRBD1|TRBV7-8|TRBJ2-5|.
CASSLRGETQYF
TGTGCCAGCAGCCTCAGGGGGGAGACCCAGTACTTC
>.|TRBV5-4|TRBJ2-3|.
CASSLGSVSTDTQYF
TGTGCCAGCAGCTTGGGGTCAGTTAGCACAGATACGCAGTATTTT
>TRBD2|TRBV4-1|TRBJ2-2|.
CASSPGRVTGELFF
TGCGCCAGCAGCCCCGGGAGGGTCACCGGGGAGCTGTTTTTT
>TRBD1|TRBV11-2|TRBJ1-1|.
CASSRDRAIEAFF
TGTGCCAGCAGTCGAGACAGGGCGATTGAAGCTTTCTTT
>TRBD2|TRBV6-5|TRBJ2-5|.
CASSSGAKTQYF
TGTGCCAGCAGTAGCGGGGCGAAGACCCAGTACTTC
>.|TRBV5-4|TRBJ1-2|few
CASSLAGVDYGYTF
TGTGCCAGCAGCTTGGCAGGGGTAGACTATGGCTACACCTTC
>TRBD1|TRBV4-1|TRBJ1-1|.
CASSQGTGPDTEAFF
TGCGCCAGCAGCCAAGGGACAGGGCCGGACACTGAAGCTTTCTTT
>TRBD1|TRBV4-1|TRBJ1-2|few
CASSQGGQGQF
TGCGCCAGCAGCCAAGGGGGACAGGGCCAATTC
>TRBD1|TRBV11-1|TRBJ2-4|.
CASSGTGAPPNIQYF
TGTGCCAGCTCTGGGACAGGGGCGCCCCCCAACATTCAGTACTTC
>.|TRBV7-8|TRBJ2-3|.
CASSLDRGTDTQYF
TGTGCCAGCAGCTTAGACAGGGGCACAGATACGCAGTATTTT
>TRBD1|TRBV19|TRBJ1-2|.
CASSLTGQGFYGYTF
TGTGCCAGTAGTCTCACGGGACAGGGGTTCTATGGCTACACCTTC
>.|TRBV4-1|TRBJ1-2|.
CASSQDGNQPYGYTF
TGCGCCAGCAGCCAAGACGGTAATCAACCCTATGGCTACACCTTC
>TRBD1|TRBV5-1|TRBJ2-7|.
CASSLSRGPYEQYF
TGCGCCAGCAGCTTGAGCAGGGGGCCCTACGAGCAGTACTTC
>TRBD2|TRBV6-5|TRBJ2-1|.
CASSGLAGGLEQFF
TGTGCCAGCAGTGGACTAGCGGGAGGGCTTGAGCAGTTCTTC
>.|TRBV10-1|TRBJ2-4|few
CASSLRNIQYF
TGCGCCAGCAGTCTACGAAACATTCAGTACTTC
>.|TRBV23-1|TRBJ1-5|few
CASSQSGGYNQPQHF
TGCGCCAGCAGTCAATCGGGGGGTTACAATCAGCCCCAGCATTTT
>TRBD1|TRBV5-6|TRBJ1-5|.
CASSLAGGGQPQHF
TGTGCCAGCAGCTTGGCAGGGGGTGGCCAGCCCCAGCATTTT